This is a list of T cell receptor beta chains from one sample in a study of T cells in localized non-small cell lung cancer. Data came from immunoSEQ multiplex PCR; TCRdb stores just in-frame clones and leaves some out. The table has approximately 1,300 clones, less than 30% seen once; the top ten hold 20% to 25%. Sequenced here: lung tumor tissue, sampled before any cancer treatment. Receptor source: a man aged 35-69 years with stage II squamous cell lung carcinoma. The CDR3 runs from the conserved cysteine through the conserved F or W. A D gene is named only where the DNA matches it firmly. Part of the rows lack a size; the others show once, few, many or a class for expanded clones.

clone_size d_call j_call v_call cdr3_aa cdr3_nt
. TRBD2 TRBJ2-3 TRBV19 CASSELAGSIDTQYF TGTGCCAGTAGTGAATTAGCGGGGAGTATTGATACGCAGTATTTT
large . TRBJ2-7 TRBV6-8 CASSYGGPYEQYF TGTGCCAGCAGTTACGGGGGCCCCTACGAGCAGTACTTC
medium-sized . TRBJ2-7 TRBV6-8 CASSYGGIWEQYF TGTGCCAGCAGTTACGGGGGCATATGGGAGCAGTACTTC
. TRBD1 TRBJ1-4 TRBV5-1 CASSLEGAGGGEKLFF TGCGCCAGCAGCTTGGAGGGGGCAGGGGGTGGAGAAAAACTGTTTTTT
few TRBD2 TRBJ2-1 TRBV5-1 CASSGGLAGQGEQFF TGCGCCAGCAGCGGGGGACTAGCGGGGCAGGGTGAGCAGTTCTTC
. TRBD2 TRBJ2-1 TRBV11-3 CASSLEWTSGRGEQFF TGTGCCAGCAGCTTAGAGTGGACTAGCGGGAGAGGTGAGCAGTTCTTC
. . TRBJ2-5 TRBV6-8 CASSYSMGKETQYF TGTGCCAGCAGTTACTCGATGGGAAAAGAGACCCAGTACTTC
few TRBD2 TRBJ2-7 TRBV11-3 CASSPGLAGGQQYF TGTGCCAGCAGCCCCGGACTAGCGGGAGGGCAGCAGTACTTC
large . TRBJ2-7 TRBV6-8 CASSYSSGFSYEQYF TGTGCCAGCAGTTACTCTAGCGGCTTCTCCTACGAGCAGTACTTC
. TRBD1 TRBJ1-2 TRBV11-3 CASSYGTGVRSYGYTF TGTGCCAGCAGCTACGGGACAGGGGTACGGAGCTATGGCTACACCTTC
. . TRBJ1-1 TRBV30 CAWSVDRNTEAFF TGTGCCTGGAGTGTAGACCGGAACACTGAAGCTTTCTTT
. . TRBJ1-1 TRBV9 CASSANVRGDTEAFF TGTGCCAGCAGCGCGAATGTCAGAGGGGACACTGAAGCTTTCTTT
. . TRBJ2-6 TRBV12-2 CAGDRADIRSSGANVLTF TGTGCCGGAGACAGGGCTGACATACGCTCCTCTGGGGCCAACGTCCTGACTTTC
. . TRBJ1-1 TRBV1 CASSPADANTEAFF TGCGCCAGCAGCCCCGCCGACGCGAACACTGAAGCTTTCTTT
few . TRBJ2-3 TRBV11-3 CASSLEGGSTDTQYF TGTGCCAGCAGCTTAGAAGGTGGTAGCACAGATACGCAGTATTTT
few TRBD2 TRBJ2-3 TRBV10-3 CAGHSGTPSTDTQYF TGTGCCGGTCATAGCGGGACCCCTAGCACAGATACGCAGTATTTT
. . TRBJ2-7 TRBV5-1 CASSLASPSYEQYF TGCGCCAGCAGCTTGGCCTCACCTTCCTACGAGCAGTACTTC
large . TRBJ2-1 TRBV11-3 CASSGTVGGKSYNEQFF TGTGCCAGCAGCGGGACGGTGGGCGGGAAATCCTACAATGAGCAGTTCTTC
. TRBD2 TRBJ2-7 TRBV11-3 CASSLVSGTTAYEQYF TGTGCCAGCAGCTTAGTCAGCGGGACTACCGCATACGAGCAGTACTTC
. . TRBJ1-5 TRBV6-8 CASSVGILGPQHF TGTGCCAGCAGTGTTGGCATCCTCGGGCCCCAGCATTTT
. TRBD1 TRBJ2-3 TRBV5-1 CASSHEGQGTDTQYF TGCGCCAGCAGCCACGAAGGACAGGGCACGGATACGCAGTATTTT
. . TRBJ1-1 TRBV30 CAWIRNMNTEAFF TGTGCCTGGATAAGGAATATGAACACTGAAGCTTTCTTT
medium-sized . TRBJ2-3 TRBV11-3 CASSRGGISTDTQYF TGTGCCAGCAGCCGAGGGGGGATTTCCACAGATACGCAGTATTTT
few TRBD2 TRBJ2-1 TRBV2 CASSRLAGVGEQFF TGTGCCAGCAGCCGACTAGCGGGAGTTGGGGAGCAGTTCTTC
. TRBD1 TRBJ1-5 TRBV6-8 CASSGGGAGQPQHF TGTGCCAGCAGTGGAGGGGGCGCTGGTCAGCCCCAGCATTTT
medium-sized . TRBJ2-1 TRBV19 CASSIGRGYNEQFF TGTGCCAGTAGTATCGGAAGGGGCTACAATGAGCAGTTCTTC
. . TRBJ2-3 TRBV5-1 CASSATPGTDTQYF TGCGCCAGCAGCGCTACCCCAGGGACAGATACGCAGTATTTT
. TRBD1 TRBJ2-5 TRBV11-3 CASSRGQANQETQYF TGTGCCAGCAGCAGGGGACAGGCGAATCAAGAGACCCAGTACTTC
. TRBD1 TRBJ2-7 TRBV19 CASSTNRGWISEQYF TGTGCCAGTAGTACCAACAGGGGCTGGATCTCCGAGCAGTACTTC
few TRBD1 TRBJ1-2 TRBV6-8 CASSPGGTGAGYTF TGTGCCAGCAGTCCCGGCGGGACAGGGGCTGGCTACACCTTC
few . TRBJ2-1 TRBV11-3 CASSPTLVHHPTYNEQFF TGTGCCAGCAGCCCGACCCTTGTCCACCACCCGACCTACAATGAGCAGTTCTTC
few . TRBJ1-1 TRBV23-1 CASSSGGVTEAFF TGCGCCAGCAGCTCCGGCGGGGTCACTGAAGCTTTCTTT
few TRBD2 TRBJ2-7 TRBV30 CAWSVRLAPQYF TGTGCCTGGAGTGTACGACTAGCACCACAGTACTTC
once TRBD2 TRBJ2-1 TRBV11-3 CASSRTSGPNEQFF TGTGCCAGCAGCAGGACTAGCGGGCCTAATGAGCAGTTCTTC
. . TRBJ1-5 TRBV19 CASSKGDQPQHF TGTGCCAGTAGTAAGGGGGATCAGCCCCAGCATTTT
few TRBD1 TRBJ1-2 TRBV30 CAWERTGGFYGYTF TGTGCCTGGGAACGGACAGGGGGATTCTATGGCTACACCTTC
few . TRBJ2-5 TRBV6-8 CASSYYPYQETQYF TGTGCCAGCAGTTACTACCCGTACCAAGAGACCCAGTACTTC
. . TRBJ2-3 TRBV10-2 CASSDTGVGTDTQYF TGCGCCAGCAGTGACACGGGAGTGGGCACAGATACGCAGTATTTT
few TRBD2 TRBJ2-1 TRBV11-3 CASSLGSSGYTYEQFF TGTGCCAGCAGCTTAGGGTCTAGCGGGTATACATATGAGCAGTTCTTC